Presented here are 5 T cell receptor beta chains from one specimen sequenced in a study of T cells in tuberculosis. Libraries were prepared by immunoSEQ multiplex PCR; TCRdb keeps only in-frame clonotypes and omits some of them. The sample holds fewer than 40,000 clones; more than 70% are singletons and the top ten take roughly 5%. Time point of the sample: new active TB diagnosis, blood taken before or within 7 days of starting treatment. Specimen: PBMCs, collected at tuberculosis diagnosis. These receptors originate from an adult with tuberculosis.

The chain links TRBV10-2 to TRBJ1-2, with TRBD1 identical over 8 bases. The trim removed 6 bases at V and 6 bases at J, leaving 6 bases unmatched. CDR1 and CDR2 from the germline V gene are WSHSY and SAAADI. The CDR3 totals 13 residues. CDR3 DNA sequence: TGCGCCAGCAGAGCAGGGGGCCTCGATGGCTACACCTTC. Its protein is CASRAGGLDGYTF.

Here the CDR3 DNA reads TGTGCCACCAGCAGAGATCGGGTTTATGGAAACACCATATATTTT. This encodes CATSRDRVYGNTIYF. The V gene is TRBV15, the J gene TRBJ1-3; D uncertain. Germline V CDR1 and CDR2: LNHNV, YYDKDF (reference sequence). This CDR3 is built from 15 residues. Trimming shortened V by 0 bases and J by 3 bases, and 9 bases separated the two germline ends.

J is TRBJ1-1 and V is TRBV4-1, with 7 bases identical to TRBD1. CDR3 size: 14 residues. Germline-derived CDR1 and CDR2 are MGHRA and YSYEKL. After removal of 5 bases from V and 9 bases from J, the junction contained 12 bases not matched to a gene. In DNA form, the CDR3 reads TGCGCCAGCAGCAATCCGGGACAGCAGGATAAAGCTTTCTTT. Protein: CASSNPGQQDKAFF.

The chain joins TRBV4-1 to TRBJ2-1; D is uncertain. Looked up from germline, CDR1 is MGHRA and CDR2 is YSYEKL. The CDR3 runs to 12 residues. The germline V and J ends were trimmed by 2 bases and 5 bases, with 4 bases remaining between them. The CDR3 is CASSQKHNEQFF. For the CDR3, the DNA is TGCGCCAGCAGCCAAAAGCACAATGAGCAGTTCTTC.

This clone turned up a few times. Here the CDR3 DNA reads TGTGCCAGCAGTGAAACCGGGACAGGGGGCTACGAGCAGTACTTC. Its protein product is CASSETGTGGYEQYF. This chain connects TRBV6-1 to TRBJ2-7; the match to TRBD1 covers 11 bases. There are 15 residues in the CDR3. Germline V gene lookup returns CDR1 MNHNS and CDR2 SASEGT. V lost 2 bases, J lost 3 bases, and 3 bases stayed unmatched.